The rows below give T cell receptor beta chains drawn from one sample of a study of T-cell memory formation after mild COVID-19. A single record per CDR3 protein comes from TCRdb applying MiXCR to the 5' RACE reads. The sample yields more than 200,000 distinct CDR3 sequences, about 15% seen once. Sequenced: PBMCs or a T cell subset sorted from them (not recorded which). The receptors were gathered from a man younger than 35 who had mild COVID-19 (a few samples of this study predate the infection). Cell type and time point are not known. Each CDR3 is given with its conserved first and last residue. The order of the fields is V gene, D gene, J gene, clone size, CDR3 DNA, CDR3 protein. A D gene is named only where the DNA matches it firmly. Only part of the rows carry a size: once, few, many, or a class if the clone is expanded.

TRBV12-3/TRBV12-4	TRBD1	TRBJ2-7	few	TGTGCCAGCAGTTTCCGGGGACAGGGAGTTCAGGGCGAGCAGTACTTC	CASSFRGQGVQGEQYF
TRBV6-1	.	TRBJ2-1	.	TGTGCCAGCAGTGACCCCGGCTCATACAATGAGCAGTTCTTC	CASSDPGSYNEQFF
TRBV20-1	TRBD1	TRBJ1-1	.	TGCAGTATACAGGGGCGCGACACTGAAGCTTTCTTT	CSIQGRDTEAFF
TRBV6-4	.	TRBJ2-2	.	TGTGCCAGCAGTGACTCGAGAATGTCCGGGGAGCTGTTTTTT	CASSDSRMSGELFF
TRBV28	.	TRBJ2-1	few	TGTGCCAGCATGGTCTCCTCCAATGAGCAGTTCTTC	CASMVSSNEQFF
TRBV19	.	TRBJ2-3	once	TGTGCCAGTAGTATTCAGGGGAGGACAGATACGCAGTATTTT	CASSIQGRTDTQYF
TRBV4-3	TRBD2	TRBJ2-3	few	TGCGCCAGCAGCCAAGATCAGGGGCGGGGGGGCCTAGGTTCAGATACGCAGTATTTT	CASSQDQGRGGLGSDTQYF
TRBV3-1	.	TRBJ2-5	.	TGTGCCAGCAGCCAAGAGGAGGGGGGGCACCAAGAGACCCAGTACTTC	CASSQEEGGHQETQYF
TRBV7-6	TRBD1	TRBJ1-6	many	TGTGCCAGCAGCGCCCGGGGACAGGGGAGGTCACCCCTCCACTTT	CASSARGQGRSPLHF
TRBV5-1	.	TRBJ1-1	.	TGCGCCAGCAGCCTTGGGTCCGGGGCCACTGAAGCTTTCTTT	CASSLGSGATEAFF
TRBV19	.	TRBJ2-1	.	TGTGCCAGTTCTAGCGCGGAGCACAATGAGCAGTTCTTC	CASSSAEHNEQFF
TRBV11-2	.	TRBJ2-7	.	TGTGCCAGCAGTAAAGCCGGGTCCGGTGGCTACGAGCAGTACTTC	CASSKAGSGGYEQYF
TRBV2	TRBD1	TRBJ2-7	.	TGTGCCAGCAGCTTGGACAGGGGTCCTCGTGAGCAGTACTTC	CASSLDRGPREQYF
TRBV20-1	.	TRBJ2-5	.	TGCAGTGCCCCGCGGACAGTGGGGGAAGAGACCCAGTACTTC	CSAPRTVGEETQYF
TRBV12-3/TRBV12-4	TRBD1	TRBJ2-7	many	TGCGCCAGCAGCTTGGGACAGAGCTACGAGCAGTACTTC	CASSLGQSYEQYF
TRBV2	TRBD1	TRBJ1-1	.	TGTGCCAGCACCAAGGAGGCAGGGGGACTAACTGAAGCTTTCTTT	CASTKEAGGLTEAFF
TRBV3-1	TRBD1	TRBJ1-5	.	TGTGCCAGCAGCCAAGGCAGGGGGCCCTCAACTCAGCCCCAGCATTTT	CASSQGRGPSTQPQHF
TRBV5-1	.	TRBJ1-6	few	TGCGCCAGCAGCCCAGGACAGTATCAGGAACCCCTCCACTTT	CASSPGQYQEPLHF
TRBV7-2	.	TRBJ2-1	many	TGTGCCAGCAGCTTAGCGGGACGGGACTCCTACAATGAGCAGTTCTTC	CASSLAGRDSYNEQFF
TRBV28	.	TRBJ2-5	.	TGTGCCAGCAGTTCCCACACGGGAGAGACCCAGTACTTC	CASSSHTGETQYF
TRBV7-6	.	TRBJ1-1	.	TGTGCCAGCAGCCTCCAAGATAACACTGAAGCTTTCTTT	CASSLQDNTEAFF
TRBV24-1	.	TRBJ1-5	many	TGTGCCACCAGTGGTAGCGGGGAACAGCCCCAGCATTTT	CATSGSGEQPQHF
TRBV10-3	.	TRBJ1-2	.	TGTGCCATCAGTGAACGGGGGCCTAACTATGGCTACACCTTC	CAISERGPNYGYTF
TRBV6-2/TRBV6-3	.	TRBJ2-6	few	TGTGCCAGCAAACCCTCTGGGGCCAACGTCCTGACTTTC	CASKPSGANVLTF
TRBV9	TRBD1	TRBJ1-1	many	TGTGCCAGCAGCGTAAGTGTGACAGGGCAAAACACTGAAGCTTTCTTT	CASSVSVTGQNTEAFF
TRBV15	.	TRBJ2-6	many	TGTGCCACCAGCAGGGGCAGATACTCTGGGGCCAACGTCCTGACTTTC	CATSRGRYSGANVLTF
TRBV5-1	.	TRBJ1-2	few	TGCGCCAGCAGCTTATCTCCCCCAAGCCATGGCTACACCTTC	CASSLSPPSHGYTF
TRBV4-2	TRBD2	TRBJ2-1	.	TGTGCCAGCAGCCAGAGACGGACTAGCGGGAGCATTGAGCAGTTCTTC	CASSQRRTSGSIEQFF
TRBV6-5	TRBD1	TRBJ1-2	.	TGTGCCAGCAGTTACCAGGGGGCGGTCTATGGCTACACCTTC	CASSYQGAVYGYTF
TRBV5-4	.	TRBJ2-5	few	TGTGCCAGCAGCCACGCCCGAGAGGGGGGTGAGACCCAGTACTTC	CASSHAREGGETQYF
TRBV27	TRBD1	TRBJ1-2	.	TGTGCCAGCCACCCCGGGACAGTCGCTAACTATGGCTACACCTTC	CASHPGTVANYGYTF
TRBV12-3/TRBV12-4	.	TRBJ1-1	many	TGTGCCAGCACCCTCCTGGCAGGGCGGTTTATGGGGTTGGGGGGACTGAACACTGAAGCTTTCTTT	CASTLLAGRFMGLGGLNTEAFF
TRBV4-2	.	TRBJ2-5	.	TGTGCCAGCAGCCAAGACGGACGGGAGACCCAGTACTTC	CASSQDGRETQYF
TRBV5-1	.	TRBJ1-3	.	TGCGCCACCTCCACGGACTCTGGAAACACCATATATTTT	CATSTDSGNTIYF
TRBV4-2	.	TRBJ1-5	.	TGTGCCAGCAGCCAAGAAGGCGGGTTGCGTAGGCCTATGCCCCAGCATTTT	CASSQEGGLRRPMPQHF
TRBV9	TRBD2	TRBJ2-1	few	TGTGCCAGCAGCCCCCTTGCGGGGGGCTACAATGAGCAGTTCTTC	CASSPLAGGYNEQFF
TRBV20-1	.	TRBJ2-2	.	TGCAGTGCTAGAGACCGGCAGGCCCCCGGGGAGCTGTTTTTT	CSARDRQAPGELFF
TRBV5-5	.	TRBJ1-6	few	TGTGCCAGCAGGGATCAAGGGACAAGTAATTCACCCCTCCACTTT	CASRDQGTSNSPLHF